The rows below give T cell receptor beta chains drawn from one sample of a study of Ad26.COV2.S vaccination and SARS-CoV-2 variants. Profiling relied on immunoSEQ multiplex PCR, and the TCRdb table lists in-frame clones only, not all of them. Here the sample spans about 480,000 clones, around 88% being singletons. Sample: peripheral blood, taken in a trial of Ad26.COV2.S vaccine versus placebo. All receptors derive from a person between 18 and 59 years old who received the Ad26.COV2.S COVID-19 vaccine or a placebo. The CDR3 runs from the conserved cysteine through the conserved F or W.

len,v_gene,CDR3aa
13,TRBV19,CASTRQLNTEAFF
13,TRBV30,CAWSGTGGDGYTF
14,TRBV30,CAWSGLGQGHGYTF
15,TRBV5-1,CASSLGGASGDPQHF
16,TRBV21-1,CASSKAKRERTDTQYF
14,TRBV5-1,CASRTKGVGNEQFF
16,TRBV7-9,CASSQQVTGVTDTQYF
13,TRBV7-2,CASSSGQRTEAFF
15,TRBV5-6,CASSARTEGRYEQYF
15,TRBV10-3,CAISGIRDSFNKQYF
13,TRBV30,CAWSGGVSYEQYF
15,TRBV3-1/TRBV3-2,CASSQGRRGYSPLHF
15,TRBV9,CASSVGTNDFYGYTF
15,TRBV9,CASSVGGTVGSPLHF
15,TRBV29-1,CSVTRDSIAKNIQYF
15,TRBV27,CASSKQGRNTDTQYF
13,TRBV29-1,CSVREGLDQPQHF
16,TRBV24-1,CATSRRTSGRTDTQYF
13,TRBV19,CASNSDRDYGYTF
17,TRBV5-6,CASSFRTGTGNNSPLHF
14,TRBV2,CASINSGGLNEQFF
16,TRBV3-1/TRBV3-2,CASSQEAGVRNTEAFF
14,TRBV28,CASSVSALNTEAFF
12,TRBV28,CASSWGVYEQYF
14,TRBV28,CASSLNPAGYGYTF
16,TRBV9,CASSVAPSQSPDTQYF
20,TRBV9,CASSVGFAGEDRGVNTEAFF
14,TRBV6-5,CASSYSTGHYGYTF
14,TRBV6-2/TRBV6-3,CASSSSGPFGELFF
18,TRBV5-6,CASRGWGQGLNLNTEAFF
14,TRBV6-5,CASSRTQGRDTQYF
14,TRBV7-8,CASSLPGIAGELFF
12,TRBV15,CATSSLDNEQFF
14,TRBV7-2,CASSLRGGNQPQHF
14,TRBV5-8,CASSGWKGPGTQYF
14,TRBV10-3,CAIGQRDAGTEAFF
13,TRBV30,CAWSVVANYGYTF
11,TRBV30,CAWSEGYEQYF
14,TRBV19,CASSVFSRQDTQYF
13,TRBV29-1,CGVRPGGNEKLFF
13,TRBV5-4,CASSQTQLPEQFF
15,TRBV6-5,CASSLTGQNADTQYF
16,TRBV27,CASSPLGPVGATEQFF
15,TRBV30,CACPLGAASTDTQYF
16,TRBV15,CATSRGVSGGNNEQFF
15,TRBV9,CASSVVPTGADEQYF
13,TRBV9,CASSVQTKSEAFF
11,TRBV30,CAWSGTWEQYF
17,TRBV2,CASTINTMNSLGNEQFF